Below, 3 T cell receptor beta chains from the same sample are listed, as sequenced in a study of T cells in Graves' hyperthyroidism and ophthalmopathy. The TCR beta CDR3 regions underwent amplification using RNA transcripts as the source. HTBI primers were used for first-round RT-PCR of the TCR CDR3. TCRdb recomputed calls from the multiplex PCR reads with MiXCR, one row per CDR3 protein. The sample contains about 350,000 distinct CDR3 sequences, 15% to 20% of which appear only once. The specimen sequenced was blood. These receptors originate from a woman in her thirties or forties with Graves' ophthalmopathy.

This clonotype was seen a single time. For the CDR3, the DNA is TGTGCCAGCAGCCCTAGGGGGTTAACCGGGGAGCTGTTTTTT. The encoded protein is CASSPRGLTGELFF. J is TRBJ2-2 and V is TRBV13; D is perhaps TRBD1 (6 bases). CDR3 length: 14 residues. Trimming removed 5 bases from V and 5 bases from J, with 12 bases in between. Germline values: CDR1 PRHDT, CDR2 FYEKMQ (reference sequence).

This clonotype was counted at least ten times. J is TRBJ2-7 and V is TRBV6-5; 10 nucleotides align to TRBD1. There are 13 residues in the CDR3. Germline V lookup: CDR1 MNHEY, CDR2 SVGAGI. The junction had 5 bases not matched to a gene; V was cut back by 6 bases and J by 6 bases. The CDR3 loop is CASRGTGVGEQYF. As DNA, the CDR3 is TGTGCCAGCAGAGGGACAGGGGTGGGCGAGCAGTACTTC.

This clonotype appeared many times. The chain combines TRBV20-1 with TRBJ1-5, with D perhaps matching TRBD1 (6 bases). This CDR3 is built from 13 residues. Per germline, CDR1 DFQATT and CDR2 SNEGSKA (reference sequence). The germline V and J ends were trimmed by 6 bases and 0 bases, with 9 bases remaining between them. The CDR3 DNA reads as TGCAGTGCGGCACAGGGTAGCAATCAGCCCCAGCATTTT. Its protein is CSAAQGSNQPQHF.